The 30 T cell receptor beta chains presented below share a single source sample, sequenced in a study of human T cells and chemical hapten exposure. Regarding time point: patch test 2, 6 weeks after DPC sensitization. Documented treatment: therapeutic diphenylcyclopropenone sensitization with weekly scalp DPC. TCRdb used MiXCR to reprocess the RACE reads, holding one entry per CDR3 protein. The sample has over 100,000 distinct CDR3 sequences, about a tenth seen once. The material sequenced was whole blood, taken in connection with sensitization to the hapten diphenylcyclopropenone (DPC). Receptors originate from a woman aged 40 to 50 with alopecia areata. Some clones in this sample may be carry-over from other donors' samples.

The table lists this clonotype with a few counts. The chain uses TRBV4-1 and TRBJ2-7; TRBD1 aligns across 9 bases. CDR1 MGHRA and CDR2 YSYEKL come from the germline V gene. There are 17 residues in the CDR3. The V gene end was trimmed by 1 base and the J gene end by 4 bases; junction bases not matched to a gene: 11. The CDR3: CASSQAVLPGTGYEQYF. The DNA for the CDR3 is TGCGCCAGCAGCCAAGCCGTCCTCCCCGGGACAGGGTACGAGCAGTACTTC.

This clonotype was seen ten or more times. The chain links TRBV5-4 to TRBJ1-5; D unresolved. Trimming left V 2 bases short and J 4 bases short, with 4 bases between. Per germline, CDR1 SGHNT and CDR2 YYREEE (reference sequence). The CDR3 loop spans 12 amino acids. The CDR3 DNA is TGTGCCAGCAGCTTAGAAAATCAGCCCCAGCATTTT. Translation gives CASSLENQPQHF.

This chain links TRBV4-2 with TRBJ1-1; TRBD1 aligns across 8 bases. CDR1 and CDR2 (germline): LGHNA, YNFKEQ. This CDR3 spans 15 amino acids. The V and J ends lost 4 bases and 3 bases, in that order; junction bases with no gene match: 7. CDR3 region: CASSPDRGGYTEAFF. The CDR3 region has the DNA TGTGCCAGCAGCCCCGACAGGGGAGGGTACACTGAAGCTTTCTTT.

This clonotype was observed many times. This chain uses TRBV5-1 with TRBJ2-5; TRBD1 matches at 7 bases. The CDR3 runs 15 residues. V was clipped by 7 bases and J by 1 base; unmatched bases: 10. Germline assignment: CDR1 SGHRS and CDR2 YFSETQ. CDR3 protein: CASGPGRQGQETQYF. The CDR3 coding sequence is TGCGCCAGCGGCCCCGGCCGACAGGGCCAAGAGACCCAGTACTTC. Filled out from reference TRBV5-1 and TRBJ2-5, the complete variable domain reads KAGVTQTPRYLIKTRGQQVTLSCSPISGHRSVSWYQQTPGQGLQFLFEYFSETQRNKGNFPGRFSGRQFSNSRSEMNVSTLELGDSALYLCASGPGRQGQETQYFGPGTRLLVL.

This clonotype appeared a few times. The V gene is TRBV11-2, the J gene TRBJ2-5, with D unresolved. The germline V gene encodes CDR1 SGHAT and CDR2 FQNNGV. CDR3 length: 14 amino acids. Trimming took off 2 bases at V and 4 bases at J, with 11 bases between the two ends. CDR3 DNA: TGTGCCAGCAGCTTAAGATCTGGGCCAGAGACCCAGTACTTC. It codes for CASSLRSGPETQYF.

This clonotype has a count of ten or more. V usage is TRBV20-1 and J usage is TRBJ2-3; no firm D call. Trimming shortened V by 1 base and J by 1 base, and 12 bases separated the two germline ends. The CDR3 runs to 15 residues. Germline V CDR1 and CDR2: DFQATT, SNEGSKA (reference sequence). Here the CDR3 reads CSARAIATGTDTQYF. The CDR3 nucleotides read TGCAGTGCTAGAGCGATAGCTACCGGCACAGATACGCAGTATTTT.

This clonotype appeared many times. The chain couples TRBV6-5 to TRBJ1-1; a possible D gene is TRBD1 (5 bases). The CDR3 spans 15 residues. With 0 bases removed from V and 2 bases from J, the gap between germline ends came to 10 bases. The V gene's germline CDR1 is MNHEY and CDR2 SVGAGI. The CDR3 region has the DNA TGTGCCAGCAGTTACTCGGGACGGGTCAACACTGAAGCTTTCTTT. Translating gives CASSYSGRVNTEAFF.

Comments on this clonotype: Possible read error: a much larger clone is one base away. The chain links TRBV29-1 to TRBJ1-2, with 9 bases lining up with TRBD1. Germline V gene lookup returns CDR1 SQVTM and CDR2 ANQGSEA. The CDR3 extends over 13 amino acids. In DNA form, the CDR3 reads TGCAGCGTTGGGGACAGGGATGACTATGACTACACCTTC. It is translated as CSVGDRDDYDYTF.

This clonotype has a handful of counts. The chain joins TRBV12-3 or TRBV12-4 to TRBJ2-7, with D unresolved. The CDR3 consists of 13 residues. V was trimmed by 0 bases and J by 6 bases, leaving 9 bases between them. The CDR3 DNA sequence: TGTGCCAGCAGTTTAGCGCCGGGCCCCGAGCAGTACTTC. It codes for CASSLAPGPEQYF.

This clonotype appeared a few times. This chain links TRBV6-1 with TRBJ1-1, with 8 positions matching TRBD1. Losses at the gene ends were 3 bases for V and 8 bases for J; bases not matched to a gene: 11. Germline loops: CDR1 MNHNS, CDR2 SASEGT. CDR3 size: 15 residues. DNA for the CDR3: TGTGCCAGCAGTGATCGACAGGGGCGGCTCGTAGAAGCTTTCTTT. This gives the protein CASSDRQGRLVEAFF.

This clonotype has a handful of counts. J is TRBJ2-7 and V is TRBV5-5; no clear D gene. The CDR3 totals 14 residues. V was pared by 0 bases and J by 0 bases, with 7 bases between. From germline, CDR1 is SGHKS and CDR2 YYEKEE (reference sequence). CDR3 loop: CASSLGVNSYEQYF. CDR3 coding DNA: TGTGCCAGCAGCTTGGGGGTGAACTCCTACGAGCAGTACTTC.

The rearrangement links TRBV7-7 to TRBJ2-1, with TRBD2 identical over 7 bases. From germline, CDR1 is SSHAT and CDR2 FNYEAQ (reference sequence). Trimming cost V 3 bases and J 4 bases; bases outside gene matches: 9. There are 16 residues in the CDR3. The CDR3 is CASSLGMGGDYNEQFF. The DNA for the CDR3 is TGTGCCAGCAGCTTGGGGATGGGGGGGGATTACAATGAGCAGTTCTTC.

This clonotype came up many times. V is TRBV12-3 or TRBV12-4 and J is TRBJ2-1, with 9 nucleotides matching TRBD2. With 0 bases clipped from V and 8 bases from J, the junction kept 5 bases outside the gene matches. The CDR3 length is 15 residues. The CDR3 region has the DNA TGTGCCAGCAGTTTAGCGGCGGGGGGGCCCCATGAGCAGTTCTTC. Translated, it gives CASSLAAGGPHEQFF.

This clonotype occurred many times. This chain uses TRBV6-2 or TRBV6-3 with TRBJ2-2, with D hard to call. V gave up 6 bases and J gave up 13 bases, with 15 bases separating them. The germline V gene encodes CDR1 MNHEY and CDR2 SVGEGT. This CDR3 contains 12 residues. CDR3 sequence: CASRDVLWGLFF. As DNA, the CDR3 is TGTGCCAGCAGAGACGTCCTCTGGGGGCTGTTTTTT.

This clonotype was picked up many times. The chain joins TRBV5-4 to TRBJ2-3, with D unresolved. The CDR3 has 14 amino acids. Germline lookup yields CDR1 SGHNT and CDR2 YYREEE (reference sequence). V was cut by 0 bases and J by 1 base, with 6 bases left in between. DNA of the CDR3: TGTGCCAGCAGCTTGGTTTGGGGCACAGATACGCAGTATTTT. Translating gives CASSLVWGTDTQYF.

For this clonotype: This may be a read error, as it is one base from a much larger clone. V usage is TRBV7-6 and J usage is TRBJ2-7; 7 positions agree with TRBD1. This CDR3 is built from 15 residues. Germline CDR1 and CDR2: SGHVS and FNYEAQ. The CDR3 DNA reads as TGTGCCGGCAGCTTAGTGACAGGGACGAGGACCGAGCAGTACTTC. It encodes CAGSLVTGTRTEQYF.

Ten or more counts support this clonotype. J is TRBJ1-5 and V is TRBV21-1; TRBD1, the D gene given by the table, was not confirmed from the DNA. TRBV21-1 is flagged as a pseudogene. The CDR3 spans 22 residues. In DNA, the CDR3 is TGTGCCAGCAGCAAAAAAGGGGGGATCGATATACGGTACTACAGGGGAGGTCAGCCCCAGCATTTT. Protein product: CASSKKGGIDIRYYRGGQPQHF.

Of note for this clonotype: A much larger clonotype is one base distant, so this may be a read error. The CDR3 region is CASSFRQAGANVPTF. CDR3 nucleotide sequence: TGTGCCAGCAGTTTTAGGCAAGCTGGGGCCAACGTCCCGACTTTC. V gene TRBV12-3 or TRBV12-4 combines with J gene TRBJ2-6; D might be TRBD1 (5 bases). The CDR3 spans 15 residues.

This clonotype has at least ten counts. The chain joins TRBV10-2 to TRBJ1-5, with 7 bases lining up with TRBD1. CDR1 is WSHSY and CDR2 is SAAADI in the germline V gene. The V gene end was trimmed by 6 bases and the J gene end by 8 bases; junction bases not matched to a gene: 10. The CDR3 runs to 14 residues. CDR3 coding DNA: TGCGCCAGCAGAGCGACAGGGAGGTGGGAGCCCCAGCATTTT. This codes for CASRATGRWEPQHF.

In its sample, this clonotype was seen a few times. The chain joins TRBV6-5 to TRBJ1-1, with D maybe TRBD1 (5 bases). This CDR3 is built from 15 residues. V lost 0 bases and J lost 5, with 13 bases in between. Per the germline V gene, CDR1 is MNHEY and CDR2 is SVGAGI. The chain's CDR3 is CASSYSRDLGTEAFF. In nucleotides, the CDR3 is TGTGCCAGCAGTTACTCGAGGGACCTGGGGACTGAAGCTTTCTTT.

There are a few counts of this clonotype. This chain links TRBV2 with TRBJ1-4; D is unresolved. CDR1 SNHLY and CDR2 FYNNEI come from the germline V gene. This CDR3 has 12 residues. Trimming took 6 bases from V and 5 from J, leaving 7 bases between them. The CDR3 sequence is CASRRFNEKLFF. The CDR3 DNA follows: TGTGCCAGCAGGAGGTTCAATGAAAAACTGTTTTTT.

This clonotype was seen more than once but under ten times. The J gene is TRBJ1-2, the V gene TRBV10-3, with a possible D match to TRBD1 (6 bases). The CDR3 extends over 15 amino acids. Germline CDR1 is ENHRY and CDR2 is SYGVKD. The ends were cut back, 2 bases at V and 0 bases at J, with 10 bases in the middle. The CDR3 region is CAISERGPANYGYTF. Here the CDR3 DNA reads TGTGCCATCAGTGAGCGGGGGCCGGCTAACTATGGCTACACCTTC.

This clonotype was observed at least ten times. This chain connects TRBV2 to TRBJ1-6, with a tentative D call TRBD1 (5 bases). The V end lost 3 bases, the J end lost 7 bases, and 13 bases lay between the germline ends. This CDR3 spans 15 amino acids. Germline V gene data show CDR1 as SNHLY and CDR2 as FYNNEI. CDR3 region: CASSDQGRVNSPLHF. CDR3 nucleotides: TGTGCCAGCAGTGATCAGGGCCGGGTCAATTCACCCCTCCACTTT.

This clonotype was recorded many times. The chain combines TRBV5-6 with TRBJ1-1; unclear D gene. V gave up 0 bases and J gave up 7 bases, with 4 bases separating them. The V gene's germline CDR1 is SGHDT and CDR2 YYEEEE. The CDR3 runs 11 residues. This CDR3 is CASSLVSEAFF. The CDR3 DNA reads TGTGCCAGCAGCTTGGTCAGTGAAGCTTTCTTT.

The V and J genes are TRBV5-1 and TRBJ2-3, with 8 bases that match TRBD2. Germline V lookup: CDR1 SGHRS, CDR2 YFSETQ. Trimming took 6 bases from V and 5 from J; bases not matched to a gene: 11. The CDR3 loop spans 15 amino acids. CDR3 residues: CASTQRGGLEDTQYF. The CDR3 DNA reads TGCGCCAGCACGCAACGGGGGGGCCTCGAAGATACGCAGTATTTT.

The chain carries TRBV25-1 and TRBJ2-7, with TRBD1 as a possible D gene (6 bases). The germline gives CDR1 MGHDK, CDR2 SYGVNS. The CDR3 totals 15 residues. V was cut by 8 bases and J by 2 bases, with 19 bases left in between. The CDR3 coding sequence is TGTGCCAGCCAAGGCCCACAGGGAAAAACCTACGAGCAGTACTTC. Translation gives CASQGPQGKTYEQYF.

The table lists this clonotype with many counts. The CDR3 coding sequence is TGCAGTGCTAGAGGGGTTAACACCGGGGAGCTGTTTTTT. It translates to CSARGVNTGELFF. The chain recombines TRBV20-1 with TRBJ2-2; D is unresolved. V lost 1 base, J lost 2 bases, and 5 bases lay in between. The V gene's germline CDR1 is DFQATT and CDR2 SNEGSKA (reference sequence). The CDR3 has 13 amino acids.

This clonotype was detected many times. This rearrangement joins TRBV7-2 to TRBJ1-5; D is possibly TRBD1 (5 bases). CDR3 length: 13 residues. Germline loops: CDR1 SGHTA, CDR2 FQGNSA. Deletions cut 3 bases from V and 5 bases from J, with 8 bases between. CDR3 loop: CASSFWGDQPQHF. In DNA form, the CDR3 reads TGTGCCAGCAGCTTTTGGGGGGATCAGCCCCAGCATTTT.

The chain is built from TRBV19 and TRBJ1-5; D uncertain. The V gene lost 2 bases and the J gene lost 3 bases, with 8 bases spanning the gap. Germline assignment: CDR1 LNHDA and CDR2 SQIVND (reference sequence). The CDR3 runs to 14 residues. The CDR3 DNA follows: TGTGCCAGTAGTATACTGGTAGACAATCAGCCCCAGCATTTT. Encoded protein: CASSILVDNQPQHF.

There are a few counts of this clonotype. V usage is TRBV30 and J usage is TRBJ1-6; D not resolved. In germline, CDR1 is GTSNPN, CDR2 SVGIG (reference sequence). CDR3 length equals 13 residues. Trimming stripped 6 bases from V and 5 bases from J, with 11 bases between. Here the CDR3 reads CACQTADNSPLHF. DNA of the CDR3: TGTGCCTGCCAGACCGCAGATAATTCACCCCTCCACTTT.